The rows below give T cell receptor beta chains drawn from one sample of a study of T-cell memory formation after mild COVID-19. TCRdb passed the 5' RACE reads through MiXCR, listing each CDR3 protein once. This sample yields about 110,000 distinct CDR3 sequences, of which about 18% are seen a single time; 28% belongs to the top ten. The specimen was PBMCs or a T cell subset sorted from them (not recorded which). Every receptor here comes from an adult woman who had mild COVID-19 (a few samples of this study predate the infection). Cell type and time point are not known. The CDR3 runs from the conserved cysteine through the conserved F or W. Fields, in order: D gene, clone size, V gene, J gene, CDR3 protein, CDR3 DNA. A D gene is named only where the DNA matches it firmly. Size values are once, few and many counts, or a class for expanded clones, and some rows have none.

TRBD2	few	TRBV7-2	TRBJ2-3	CASSLVSGGSTDTQYF	TGTGCCAGCAGCTTAGTCAGCGGGGGGAGCACAGATACGCAGTATTTT
TRBD1	NA	TRBV3-1	TRBJ1-4	CASSHGGTENEKLFF	TGTGCCAGCAGCCATGGCGGGACAGAGAATGAAAAACTGTTTTTT
TRBD1	NA	TRBV7-9	TRBJ1-5	CASSQGTGGNQPQHF	TGTGCCAGCAGCCAAGGGACAGGGGGCAATCAGCCCCAGCATTTT
NA	few	TRBV19	TRBJ2-1	CASCSGDEQFF	TGTGCCAGTTGTTCGGGAGATGAGCAGTTCTTC
TRBD1	NA	TRBV24-1	TRBJ2-5	CATSDLGQQETQYF	TGTGCCACCAGTGACCTGGGACAGCAAGAGACCCAGTACTTC
TRBD2	few	TRBV7-3	TRBJ2-3	CASSSGLAGDSTDTQYF	TGTGCCAGCAGCTCTGGACTAGCGGGAGACAGCACAGATACGCAGTATTTT
NA	few	TRBV12-3/TRBV12-4	TRBJ2-2	CASSLGVSGIGELFF	TGTGCCAGCAGTTTAGGGGTTAGCGGTATCGGGGAGCTGTTTTTT
NA	NA	TRBV2	TRBJ1-6	CASSFSYNSPLHF	TGTGCCAGCAGTTTCAGTTATAATTCACCCCTCCACTTT
NA	NA	TRBV9	TRBJ2-7	CASSAAGQFQQQYF	TGTGCCAGCAGCGCCGCCGGACAGTTCCAACAGCAGTACTTC
NA	NA	TRBV12-3/TRBV12-4	TRBJ2-7	CASSYTRKEHEQYF	TGTGCCAGCAGTTACACAAGGAAAGAGCACGAGCAGTACTTC
NA	NA	TRBV2	TRBJ1-1	CASSEVPGHLNTEAFF	TGTGCCAGCAGTGAAGTCCCCGGACACTTGAACACTGAAGCTTTCTTT
TRBD1	NA	TRBV9	TRBJ1-2	CASSANRDRQNYGYTF	TGTGCCAGCAGCGCGAACCGGGACAGGCAGAACTATGGCTACACCTTC
NA	NA	TRBV12-5	TRBJ1-1	CASGLQLLGSEPDVNTEAFF	TGTGCTAGTGGTTTGCAATTGTTGGGCAGTGAGCCCGACGTGAACACTGAAGCTTTCTTT
TRBD2	many	TRBV4-3	TRBJ2-7	CASSLSKAGGSYEQYF	TGCGCCAGCAGCCTCTCGAAAGCGGGAGGCTCCTACGAGCAGTACTTC
NA	many	TRBV9	TRBJ2-7	CASSVGAGDKSSYEQYF	TGTGCCAGCAGCGTAGGTGCAGGGGACAAATCTTCCTACGAGCAGTACTTC
NA	NA	TRBV21-1	TRBJ2-7	CASSTGQTLYEQYF	TGTGCCAGCAGCACAGGACAGACTCTCTACGAGCAGTACTTC
NA	NA	TRBV6-6	TRBJ2-1	CASSYSRLDNEQFF	TGTGCCAGCAGTTACTCGCGGCTAGACAATGAGCAGTTCTTC
NA	NA	TRBV14	TRBJ1-1	CASSQVAGAWIEAFF	TGTGCCAGCAGCCAAGTCGCGGGGGCCTGGATTGAAGCTTTCTTT
TRBD1	NA	TRBV9	TRBJ2-1	CASSASGTGDNEQFF	TGTGCCAGCAGCGCTTCCGGGACAGGAGACAATGAGCAGTTCTTC
TRBD2	few	TRBV7-9	TRBJ2-1	CASSRGGASGASNEQFF	TGTGCCAGCAGTCGCGGTGGGGCTAGCGGGGCTTCCAATGAGCAGTTCTTC
NA	NA	TRBV30	TRBJ2-3	CAWSTLQGRKQYF	TGTGCCTGGAGTACCTTACAGGGGAGGAAGCAGTATTTT
TRBD1	NA	TRBV20-1	TRBJ2-7	CSARQGGYEQYF	TGCAGTGCAAGACAGGGGGGCTACGAGCAGTACTTC
NA	NA	TRBV10-3	TRBJ1-1	CAISDSSRDTEAFF	TGTGCCATCTCCGACAGTTCCAGGGACACTGAAGCTTTCTTT
NA	few	TRBV19	TRBJ2-2	CASSIPGGSGELFF	TGTGCCAGTAGTATACCTGGCGGGTCCGGGGAGCTGTTTTTT
TRBD1	few	TRBV6-5	TRBJ1-6	CASSRGQGDSPLHF	TGTGCCAGCAGCCGGGGACAGGGAGATTCACCCCTCCACTTT
NA	NA	TRBV12-3/TRBV12-4	TRBJ2-5	CASSPLLGGGGQETQYF	TGTGCCAGCAGTCCCTTATTGGGAGGAGGAGGTCAAGAGACCCAGTACTTC
TRBD1	NA	TRBV7-9	TRBJ1-1	CASSDSGQGYGEAFF	TGTGCCAGCAGCGACTCAGGACAGGGGTACGGTGAAGCTTTCTTT
TRBD2	NA	TRBV11-3	TRBJ2-1	CASSLRAGSGSHYNEQFF	TGTGCCAGCAGCCTACGCGCCGGCAGCGGGAGTCACTACAATGAGCAGTTCTTC